This T cell receptor beta chain came from a study of T cell changes during pregnancy in multiple sclerosis (dated by TCRdb to between 2018 and 2021). With respect to the entire study: The study examined how the T cell repertoire changed over the course of pregnancy in women with multiple sclerosis.

Library preparation was by the immunoSEQ multiplex PCR assay. This is the immuneACCESS table as TCRdb keeps it, with only in-frame sequences that have V and J called. A part of the clones is gone; compared with another copy, unresolved V genes explain less than half, and the rest is unexplained. A total of around 40,000 clones appear in this sample, roughly 87% of them only once. The ten most abundant clones make up roughly 1.1% of the sample. As regards this clone: Its antigen remains unidentified. No qualities accompany the bases; no much larger clone lies one base away.

V is shortened by 5 bases, J by 1 base, and the region joining them spans 2 bases. The CDR1 and CDR2 encoded by the germline V gene are SGHAT and FQNNGV. The CDR3 measures 12 amino acids from cysteine to phenylalanine. Only the CDR3 DNA is retained, 36 bases long and in frame from the first base. This clonotype originated in a female donor with multiple sclerosis, enrolled in a pregnancy study. This specimen consisted of CD4+ T cells from peripheral blood mononuclear cells, obtained in the first trimester of pregnancy. Recombination linked TRBV11-2 to TRBJ2-2; no D gene is confidently identified. CDR3 reads: CASSRNTGELFF. The DNA reads as follows: TGTGCCAGCAGCCGGAACACCGGGGAGCTGTTTTTT. The CDR3, completed at both ends by the reference TRBV11-2 and TRBJ2-2 genes, gives the full variable domain EAGVAQSPRYKIIEKRQSVAFWCNPISGHATLYWYQQILGQGPKLLIQFQNNGVVDDSQLPKDRFSAERLKGVDSTLKIQPAKLEDSAVYLCASSRNTGELFFGEGSRLTVL.